The subject of this entry is one T cell receptor (beta chain). Clones were sequenced by immunoSEQ multiplex PCR, and TCRdb holds only the in-frame ones, with some missing. The sample lists roughly 400,000 clones, 80% to 95% occurring once. The data were obtained in a study of blood T cell repertoires in COVID-19. CDR1 is MNHEY and CDR2 is SVGAGI in the germline V gene. The CDR3 length is 14 residues. V lost 8 bases, J lost 9 bases, and 7 bases stayed unmatched. Sample: PBMCs or T cells enriched from blood (not recorded which). The source is a woman between 35 and 50 years old who had been exposed to COVID-19. This chain uses TRBV6-5 with TRBJ1-6; TRBD1 matches at 10 bases. CDR3 in amino acids: CASGGRDRGSPLHF. In nucleotides, the CDR3 is TGTGCCAGCGGGGGCCGGGACAGGGGTTCACCCCTCCACTTT.